This TCR beta chain is drawn from a study of blood T cell repertoires in COVID-19. There are a few counts of this clone. Participants were aged about 18 to 95 years, lived in under 25 US areas, and enrolled virtually. The CDR3 spans 14 residues. Germline CDR1 MDHEN, CDR2 SYDVKM. The V end lost 2 bases, the J end lost 8 bases, and 12 bases lay between the germline ends. Sequenced by immunoSEQ multiplex PCR; TCRdb stores in-frame clones only, minus some. This table holds about 320,000 clones, 90% found once. The chain has TRBV28 and TRBJ1-4; D possibly corresponds to TRBD1 (5 bases). This receptor was taken from a woman aged 30 to 39 who had been exposed to COVID-19. The sample comprised PBMCs or T cells enriched from blood (not recorded which). The DNA for the CDR3 is TGTGCCAGCAGTTTAGGTAGGGACTGGGAAAAACTGTTTTTT. Protein: CASSLGRDWEKLFF.